This TCR beta chain emerged from a study of cytomegalovirus exposure and HLA in healthy donors (dated by TCRdb to the late 2010s). For the wider study: In an earlier analysis of approximately 500 of the donors, about 270 Gb of sequence data and about 110 million unique TCR beta sequences from 150 million to 200 million T cells were reported. Alongside the repertoire data, information on donor age, sex, ethnicity and CMV serostatus was compiled. A later genetic analysis used genome-wide SNP genotypes for about 60% of the roughly 700 donors, treating that subset as a discovery cohort. The study aimed to test whether signatures of past pathogen exposure could be identified by cataloging public T cell receptors. Because of strong linkage in the cohort, four to six DR-DQ haplotypes were treated as single units for association and clustering. Among roughly 400 genotyped donors of the cohort, an average of roughly 230,000 unique TCR beta nucleotide sequences was sequenced per donor, of which about 19% were non-productive. To study patterns of TCR occurrence, a later analysis re-analyzed previously published TCR beta repertoires from more than 550 donors and added high-resolution HLA genotyping. The study combined high-throughput TCR immunosequencing, statistical association of individual TCRs with disease status, and machine learning to predict cytomegalovirus infection status. A separate validation cohort of about 110 different subjects was used in addition to the 666-subject first cohort. An early release covering about 600 HLA-typed donors comprised approximately 300 gigabases of sequencing data and around 85 million unique TCR sequences. In an earlier analysis of roughly 600 of the donors, high-throughput TCR beta sequencing was used to judge whether each TCR beta V gene segment behaved as functional or pseudogenic. Every discovery cohort repertoire had been produced on one sequencing platform. Rather than using new phenotypic data, the later analysis identified candidate immune exposures from TCR beta sequences and from how often those sequences occurred across donors. Typing coverage differed by locus: A, B, C, DRB1 and DQB1 were typed in roughly 620-630 donors, DQA1 in 500 to 550, DPA1 in 606, and DPB1 in just under 480. Of the roughly 400 genotyped donors, around 81% fell in the genetic ancestry cluster associated with self-reported Caucasian donors. HLA typing included class I and class II loci at four-digit resolution. The T cell repertoires of 670 or so subjects were profiled by immunosequencing and related to cytomegalovirus serostatus.

Libraries were prepared through the immunoSEQ multiplex PCR assay. The multiplex PCR relied on a mix of 60 forward primers for TCR Vbeta segments and 13 reverse primers for TCR Jbeta segments. A multiplex PCR assay on genomic DNA amplified the CDR3 region of rearranged TCR beta genes. On the Illumina HiSeq System, the amplified TCR beta libraries were sequenced as 87-base-pair reads. Turning to the authors' computational methods: Across the 500 to 700 repertoires, a later analysis counted roughly 84 million unique TCR beta chains, 8.5 million to 12 million of which were shared by at least two donors. To remove PCR and sequencing errors, raw reads were error-corrected and collapsed into unique sequences using a nearest-neighbor algorithm that merged closely related sequences. CDR3 sequences were aligned to IMGT reference sequences to assign V, D and J gene segments. For a sequence to be retained, at least a six-nucleotide match to both a V gene segment and a J gene segment was required. Rearrangements were called productive when the CDR3 lacked stop codons and stayed in frame with V and J; all others were non-productive. Following IMGT convention, CDR3 was defined as the stretch from the second conserved V-encoded cysteine up to the conserved J-encoded phenylalanine. The earlier analysis of some 580 of the donors excluded any sequence lacking an unambiguous match to a single V gene segment. An earlier analysis of under 750 of the donors called V segments functional above 56.7% productive rearrangements and segregating when the between-donor standard deviation exceeded 5%. A statistical classification framework was built for diagnosing cytomegalovirus status from the catalog of TCR beta chain sequences. V and J gene assignment, in a later analysis, came from comparing TCR nucleotide sequences with IMGT/GENE-DB human TR gene sequences. A later analysis assigned CDR3 sequences and most-parsimonious VDJ recombination scenarios with the TCRdist pipeline. In a later analysis, every TCR beta chain was defined by the combination of its CDR3 amino acid sequence and its V-gene family, and reads without a unique V-gene family were dropped. In a later analysis, approximately 590 highly shared, low-generation-probability nucleotide sequences were removed to address suspected cross-contamination and a sequencing artifact. A later analysis calculated a clonal expansion index for each public chain from normalized within-repertoire ranks of inferred template counts. A later analysis computed generation probabilities with a VDJ recombination model fitted to out-of-frame rearrangements, and checked the results against IGoR. In a later analysis, hypergeometric tests were used to score TCR-TCR, TCR-HLA and TCR-CMV co-occurrence, with a repertoire-size bias correction applied to TCR pairs. In a later analysis, false discovery rates were estimated by permuting HLA or CMV assignments 20 times. In a later analysis, co-occurring TCRs were grouped using DBSCAN, and TCRdist sequence similarity was added for clustering within HLA-allele-positive subsets. Repertoires with fewer than 30,000 or more than 120,000 public chains were left out of co-occurrence clustering, as were five repertoires with anomalous nucleotide sharing. TCRdb holds this immuneACCESS table with in-frame rearrangements only. Some clones are missing; in checked studies, unresolved V genes explain under half, and the rest has no known cause. The DNA gave D and trimming, while V, J and clone size come from that table. In all, the sample holds tens of thousands of clones, and around 70% of those were seen once. Of the sample, approximately 11% falls within the top ten clones.

Trimmed from V: 4 bases; trimmed from J: 6 bases; junction bases lacking a gene match: 3. CDR1 and CDR2 were assigned from the germline V gene (reference sequence) as SEHNR and FQNEAQ. The CDR3 sequence holds 12 residues, the cysteine and phenylalanine included. Only the CDR3 portion is preserved as DNA: 36 bases, with reading frame beginning at the first base. As to this clone: What antigen it recognizes has not been identified. Base qualities are not at hand, and no much larger clone is one base apart.

Beyond this particular receptor, the publication reports: The earlier analysis of some 560 of the donors excluded roughly 17 rarely observed V segments, including chromosome 9 orphons, because counts were too low. Broadly in line with IMGT annotations, most TCR beta V segments showed up in productive rearrangements about 87% or about 30% of the time in an earlier analysis of several hundred of the donors. Most TCR sequences were seen in very few donors, while some public TCRs were found in many individuals. Correlated functional status among segregating V segments might reflect linkage disequilibrium, but an unknown experimental factor could not be ruled out. It was suggested by the authors that the approach could potentially be generalized to other disease states and immunological phenotypes. A few of the identified cytomegalovirus-associated TCR beta chains were confirmed in vitro to be specific for cytomegalovirus antigens. A cluster of highly shared sequence variants was judged likely to represent a technical artifact of the sequencing pipeline. The only immune exposure information available for the cohort was CMV serostatus. A further reported finding was that TCR beta sequences accurately predicted the HLA-A and HLA-B alleles for most subjects in the first cohort. Roughly uniform sequencing depth across donors was assumed in presence/absence analyses, although this assumption may not hold. Compared with equally common non-associated chains, HLA-associated TCR beta chains in a later analysis were more clonally expanded and had lower generation probabilities. Most CMV-associated TCR beta chains appeared to be HLA-restricted in a later analysis, and the HLA associations seemed to be driven largely by CMV exposure. In a later analysis, several top co-occurrence clusters were reported to appear linked to parvovirus B19, influenza, CMV and Epstein-Barr virus. The study gave a list of 150 to 200 TCR beta chains associated with cytomegalovirus. V-gene and J-gene trimming of TCR beta chains was associated with a missense DCLRE1C variant in a later genetic analysis, and the association was replicated in an independent cohort. Strong co-occurrence of HLA alleles, especially DR and DQ, made assigning TCR associations to individual alleles difficult. Specific HLA alleles were associated with some 15,000 TCR beta sequences at a false discovery rate of 0.05 in a later analysis. A later genetic analysis reported fewer N-insertions in productive TCRs among donors in an Asian-associated ancestry cluster than the roughly 650-donor mean. In both the original and validation cohorts, the classifier was reported to diagnose cytomegalovirus status with high specificity and sensitivity. In this cohort, only TCR beta chains were sequenced, and detectable features were limited by the absence of alpha or paired-chain data. Because HLA typing was missing for some donors at each locus, association tests included only the typed subset. According to a later analysis, TCR association rates differed among HLA loci, with DRB1 alleles showing the most associated TCRs and HLA-C alleles showing the fewest. The 87-base-pair reads could not distinguish some IMGT-functional V segments, including TRBV6-2 and TRBV6-3, so those segments were excluded.

The cohort comprised 670 or so healthy bone marrow donors. At the time of sampling, every cohort member was nominally healthy, though immune exposures that went unrecorded were likely present. The donor tested CMV seronegative, placing the donor among the 350 or so seronegative members of the cohort. Every donor gave a peripheral blood sample, and the peripheral blood mononuclear cells from that sample were used for TCR beta sequencing. The Qiagen DNeasy Blood Extraction Kit was used to extract genomic DNA from the blood cell samples. The clonotype comes from a woman in her twenties or thirties in good health and CMV-seronegative. Recombination connected TRBV7-9 to TRBJ2-7, with TRBD1 identical over 7 junction bases. The sequenced sample was PBMCs. For the CDR3, the sequence is CASSSTGAEQYF. The DNA is TGTGCCAGCAGCTCTACAGGGGCCGAGCAGTACTTC.